A selection of T cell receptor beta chains follows, all from one sample in a study of OX40 agonist ivuxolimab in advanced cancers. Only in-frame clones appear in the TCRdb table, and some are missing; sequencing was by immunoSEQ multiplex PCR. The sample lists 70,000 to 95,000 clones, approximately 94% occurring once. The specimen comprised CD4+ or CD8+ T cells sorted from blood, sampled in a trial of the OX40 agonist ivuxolimab. These TCRs come from an adult with an advanced solid tumor such as melanoma, head and neck, liver or kidney cancer. The CDR3 runs from the conserved cysteine through the conserved F or W. The D gene is left open where the match is weak. Clone size is shown for a subset of rows, as once, few, many or a class of expanded clone.

D,size,V,J,DNA,CDR3
-,-,TRBV28,TRBJ1-1,TGTGCCAGCACTTGGGGTCGGGAAGCTTTCTTT,CASTWGREAFF
TRBD2,-,TRBV12-5,TRBJ2-2,TGTGCTAGTGCCCCGATCGGGGGGGAGGACACCGGGGAGCTGTTTTTT,CASAPIGGEDTGELFF
-,-,TRBV4-1,TRBJ2-7,TGCGCCAGCAGCCAAGAACAGCGGGCTAACGAGCAGTACTTC,CASSQEQRANEQYF
TRBD1,-,TRBV4-1,TRBJ1-2,TGCGCCAGCAGCCAAGGAATCGCCAGGGGGAACTATGGCTACACCTTC,CASSQGIARGNYGYTF
-,-,TRBV19,TRBJ1-1,TGTGCCAGTAGTATCTCTGGTTCCAACACTGAAGCTTTCTTT,CASSISGSNTEAFF
-,-,TRBV4-3,TRBJ2-7,TGCGCCAGCAGCCCACAGACAGGTGTGGCCTACGAGCAGTACTTC,CASSPQTGVAYEQYF
TRBD1,-,TRBV5-5,TRBJ1-5,TGTGCCAGCAGCTTGGTTGGGACAGGAGATAGCAATCAGCCCCAGCATTTT,CASSLVGTGDSNQPQHF
-,-,TRBV6-6,TRBJ1-1,TGTGCCAGCAGTTACGGGGATACCATGAACACTGAAGCTTTCTTT,CASSYGDTMNTEAFF
TRBD2,-,TRBV4-1,TRBJ2-1,TGCGCCAGCAGTCCGGGACTAGCGGGTTTCAATGAGCAGTTCTTC,CASSPGLAGFNEQFF
-,-,TRBV29-1,TRBJ2-3,TGCAGCGTTGAAGGGTTGTTGGTAGAAGGGTACGCCGCAGGGACGCAGTATTTT,CSVEGLLVEGYAAGTQYF
-,-,TRBV12-5,TRBJ2-1,TGTGCTAGTGGTTCCCCAGGGGCCTGGGGGCCCTACAATGAGCAGTTCTTC,CASGSPGAWGPYNEQFF
-,-,TRBV6-5,TRBJ2-5,TGTGCCAGCAGTTACACGGTAGGAGAGACCCAGTACTTC,CASSYTVGETQYF
TRBD2,-,TRBV29-1,TRBJ2-3,TGCAGCGTTGTGCCTAGCGGGGGGATCCCAGATACGCAGTATTTT,CSVVPSGGIPDTQYF
-,-,TRBV28,TRBJ2-7,TGTGCCAGCAGTTTCATGGGCGAGCAGTACTTC,CASSFMGEQYF
TRBD1,-,TRBV27,TRBJ1-5,TGTGCCAGCAGTCCCGGACAGGTCAATCAGCCCCAGCATTTT,CASSPGQVNQPQHF
-,-,TRBV4-1,TRBJ2-3,TGCGCCAGCAGCCAAATACGATCTAGCACAGATACGCAGTATTTT,CASSQIRSSTDTQYF
-,-,TRBV2,TRBJ2-1,TGTGCCGGGGCGGCCTCGTACAATGAGCAGTTCTTC,CAGAASYNEQFF
TRBD2,-,TRBV12-5,TRBJ2-7,TGTGCTAGTGGTCTCGTTGGGGGGGTGACCCACTACGAGCAGTACTTC,CASGLVGGVTHYEQYF
-,-,TRBV2,TRBJ1-1,TGTGCCAGCTGGGGCACTGAAGCTTTCTTT,CASWGTEAFF
TRBD1,-,TRBV10-2,TRBJ2-1,TGCGCCAGCAGTGATCTCCGGCTCGGGACAGGGGAGTTCTTC,CASSDLRLGTGEFF
-,-,TRBV19,TRBJ2-1,TGTGCCAGTAGTATAAATTGGGGGGGCCTAATAGATGAGCAGTTCTTC,CASSINWGGLIDEQFF
-,-,TRBV12-2,TRBJ1-5,-,CASRLVGGGSRDQPQHF
TRBD2,-,TRBV7-9,TRBJ2-7,TGTGCCAGCAGCCCGCGGACTAGCGGGTTTTACGAGCAGTACTTC,CASSPRTSGFYEQYF
-,-,TRBV6-5,TRBJ1-1,TGTGCCAGCAGCCTAGGGCAGGGCGCTGCCTTAGCTTTCTTT,CASSLGQGAALAFF
-,-,TRBV28,TRBJ2-3,TGTGCCAGCAGTTTTATTCCAGCCAGCACAGATACGCAGTATTTT,CASSFIPASTDTQYF
-,-,TRBV7-2,TRBJ1-5,TGTGCCAGCAGCTTAGCGGTTCAGAGCAATCAGCCCCAGCATTTT,CASSLAVQSNQPQHF
TRBD2,once,TRBV27,TRBJ2-2,TGTGCCAGCAGTGAGGACTTCCCGGGACTAGCGGTTAGTGGGTCCGCGAACACCGGGGAGCTGTTTTTT,CASSEDFPGLAVSGSANTGELFF
-,-,TRBV6-5,TRBJ2-7,TGTGCCAGCAGTTACATCCCGGGGCCGCTCGACGAGCAGTACTTC,CASSYIPGPLDEQYF
-,-,TRBV5-5,TRBJ2-7,TGTGCCAGCAGCTTTTCAGGTGAGGACTACGAGCAGTACTTC,CASSFSGEDYEQYF
-,-,TRBV4-3,TRBJ2-1,TGCGCCAGCAGCCACGGGACCGGGGGTTTCAATGAGCAGTTCTTC,CASSHGTGGFNEQFF
-,-,TRBV9,TRBJ2-7,TGTGCCAGCAGCCCCCCCACTAGCTACGAGCAGTACTTC,CASSPPTSYEQYF
-,-,TRBV28,TRBJ1-1,TGTGCCAGCAGTGGGGACGGAGAGAACACTGAAGCTTTCTTT,CASSGDGENTEAFF
-,-,TRBV29-1,TRBJ2-7,TGCAGCGTTGAATTGCTGGGAGCCTCCTACGAGCAGTACTTC,CSVELLGASYEQYF
TRBD1,-,TRBV4-2,TRBJ2-7,TGTGCCAGCAGACAGGGGCCTGGTAGTTACGAGCAGTACTTC,CASRQGPGSYEQYF
-,-,TRBV7-1,TRBJ1-2,TGTGCCAGCAGTGTGACAACTAACTATGGCTACACCTTC,CASSVTTNYGYTF
-,-,TRBV9,TRBJ2-3,TGTGCCAGCAGCGCCCCGAGCACAGATACGCAGTATTTT,CASSAPSTDTQYF
TRBD2,-,TRBV11-3,TRBJ2-7,TGTGCCAGCAGCTTAGAAGCCCAGCGGGAGGTCTACGAGCAGTACTTC,CASSLEAQREVYEQYF
-,-,TRBV7-6,TRBJ2-5,TGTGCCAGCAGTGGGTACCAAGAGACCCAGTACTTC,CASSGYQETQYF
TRBD1,-,TRBV29-1,TRBJ1-2,TGCAGCGTTACAGGGGGCGCGGAGGGCTACACCTTC,CSVTGGAEGYTF
TRBD2,-,TRBV6-5,TRBJ2-2,TGTGCCAGCAGTTACAGGCGGGGGGGCCCCGGGGAGCTGTTTTTT,CASSYRRGGPGELFF
TRBD2,-,TRBV19,TRBJ2-3,TGTGCCAGTAGTGCCCGGACTAGCTCTACAGATACGCAGTATTTT,CASSARTSSTDTQYF
TRBD1,-,TRBV5-1,TRBJ2-7,TGCGCCAGCAGCGGCGCGTCTGGGACAGGGAACGAGCAGTACTTC,CASSGASGTGNEQYF
TRBD2,once,TRBV4-1,TRBJ2-3,TGCGCCAGCAGCCAAGACGGGGGGGCCATTTTCACAGATACGCAGTATTTT,CASSQDGGAIFTDTQYF
-,-,TRBV4-3,TRBJ2-1,TGCGCCAGCAGCCAAGATTACCCCCACAGGACATCACAGCAGTTCTTC,CASSQDYPHRTSQQFF
TRBD1,-,TRBV9,TRBJ1-2,TGTGCCAGCAGCGTAGGGGTAGGGGGCTCTGGCTACACCTTC,CASSVGVGGSGYTF
-,-,TRBV12-5,TRBJ2-7,TGTGCTAGTGGTTTTGGGGGTGCCCACTACGAGCAGTACTTC,CASGFGGAHYEQYF
-,-,TRBV6-5,TRBJ1-2,TGTGCCAGCAGTGAAGATCATCAAGGCTACACCTTC,CASSEDHQGYTF
-,-,TRBV2,TRBJ2-3,TGTGCCAGCAGTGAATTCGGGGCAGATACGCAGTATTTT,CASSEFGADTQYF
-,-,TRBV5-1,TRBJ1-1,TGCGCCAGCAGCTTGGGCGGACATTACACTGAAGCTTTCTTT,CASSLGGHYTEAFF
TRBD1,once,TRBV5-4,TRBJ1-6,TGTGCCAGCAGCTCGAACAGGGGGCGAGGTTCACCCCTCCACTTT,CASSSNRGRGSPLHF
-,-,TRBV29-1,TRBJ2-7,TGCAGCGTTGAAGAAAGAACAGTCGGCGAGCAGTACTTC,CSVEERTVGEQYF
TRBD2,-,TRBV5-1,TRBJ2-3,TGCGCCAGCAGCACTGAGAAGGGACTAGCGAACACAGATACGCAGTATTTT,CASSTEKGLANTDTQYF
-,-,TRBV5-6,TRBJ2-1,TGTGCCAGCAGCTTGGGGGCCCATGAGCAGTTCTTC,CASSLGAHEQFF
TRBD2,-,TRBV9,TRBJ2-7,TGTGCCAGCAGCCCCGGACTAGTCTCCTACGAGCAGTACTTC,CASSPGLVSYEQYF
-,-,TRBV19,TRBJ2-1,TGTGCCAGTAGTATAGTCGCCACTAACAATGAGCAGTTCTTC,CASSIVATNNEQFF